A single sample is the source of the 4 T cell receptor beta chains below, sequenced in a study of blood T cell repertoires in COVID-19. Data came from immunoSEQ multiplex PCR; TCRdb stores just in-frame clones and leaves some out. The table records tens of thousands of clones, 80% to 90% of them present only once. Sequenced sample: peripheral blood. The receptors derive from a human donor in a cohort sampled during active COVID-19.

J is TRBJ1-5 and V is TRBV6-2 or TRBV6-3; D ambiguous. V lost 2 bases and J 7 bases, leaving 6 bases between the germline ends. Germline V gene sequence: CDR1 MNHEY, CDR2 SVGEGT. The CDR3 contains 12 residues. The CDR3 sequence: CASSYGGQPQHF. The CDR3 DNA sequence: TGTGCCAGCAGTTACGGAGGCCAGCCCCAGCATTTT.

This clone came up once. The V call is TRBV19, the J call TRBJ2-7; D perhaps matches TRBD2 (6 bases). The CDR3 covers 14 residues. Germline assignment: CDR1 LNHDA and CDR2 SQIVND (reference sequence). Trimming removed 5 bases at V and 5 bases at J, with 16 bases between. The CDR3 spells CASSPPWRGNEQYF. The CDR3 coding sequence is TGTGCCAGTAGTCCTCCCTGGAGGGGCAACGAGCAGTACTTC.

This clone was found once. This sequence joins TRBV19 and TRBJ2-3; the D gene is possibly TRBD2 (7 bases). The CDR3 extends over 14 amino acids. The germline V gene has CDR1 LNHDA and CDR2 SQIVND (reference sequence). Trimming left V 11 bases short and J 0 bases short, with 15 bases between. CDR3 coding DNA: TGTGCCTGCGAGGGGGGGGCTAGCACAGATACGCAGTATTTT. Translated, it gives CACEGGASTDTQYF.

The chain employs TRBV6-5 and TRBJ1-5, with unresolved D. The V end was cut by 6 bases, the J end by 4 bases, with 10 bases between. Germline values: CDR1 MNHEY, CDR2 SVGAGI. The CDR3 runs 13 residues. The CDR3 protein is CASREGWNQPQHF. The CDR3 nucleotides are TGTGCCAGCAGAGAGGGCTGGAATCAGCCCCAGCATTTT.